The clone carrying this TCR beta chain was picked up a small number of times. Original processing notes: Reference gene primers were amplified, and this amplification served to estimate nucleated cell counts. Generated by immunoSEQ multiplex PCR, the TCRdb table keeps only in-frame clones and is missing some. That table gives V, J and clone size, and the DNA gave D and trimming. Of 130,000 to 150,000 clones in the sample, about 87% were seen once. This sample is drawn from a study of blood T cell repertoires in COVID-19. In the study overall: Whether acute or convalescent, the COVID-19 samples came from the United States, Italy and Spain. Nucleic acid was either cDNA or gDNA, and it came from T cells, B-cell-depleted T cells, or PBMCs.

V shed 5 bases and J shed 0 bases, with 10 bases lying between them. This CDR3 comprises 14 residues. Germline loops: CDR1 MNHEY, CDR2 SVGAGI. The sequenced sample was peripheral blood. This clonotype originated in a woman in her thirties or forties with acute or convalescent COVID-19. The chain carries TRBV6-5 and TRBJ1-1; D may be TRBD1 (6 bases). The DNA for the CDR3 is TGTGCCAGCAGTAACCGGGACATGAACACTGAAGCTTTCTTT. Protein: CASSNRDMNTEAFF.